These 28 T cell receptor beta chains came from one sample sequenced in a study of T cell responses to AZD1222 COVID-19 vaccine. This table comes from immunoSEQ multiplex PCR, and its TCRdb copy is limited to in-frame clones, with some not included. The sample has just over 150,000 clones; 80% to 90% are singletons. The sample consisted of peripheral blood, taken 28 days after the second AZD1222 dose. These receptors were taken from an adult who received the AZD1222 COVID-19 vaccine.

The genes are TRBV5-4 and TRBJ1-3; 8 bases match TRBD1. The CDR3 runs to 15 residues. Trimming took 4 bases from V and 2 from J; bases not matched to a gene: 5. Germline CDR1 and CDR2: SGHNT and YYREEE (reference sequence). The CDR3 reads CASSPEQGAGNTIYF. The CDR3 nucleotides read TGTGCCAGCAGCCCCGAACAGGGGGCTGGAAACACCATATATTTT.

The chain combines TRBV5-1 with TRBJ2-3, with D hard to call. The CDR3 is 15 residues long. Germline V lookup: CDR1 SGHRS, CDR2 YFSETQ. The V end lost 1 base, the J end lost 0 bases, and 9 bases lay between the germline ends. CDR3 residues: CASSLTLASTDTQYF. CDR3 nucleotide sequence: TGCGCCAGCAGCTTGACTCTGGCGAGCACAGATACGCAGTATTTT.

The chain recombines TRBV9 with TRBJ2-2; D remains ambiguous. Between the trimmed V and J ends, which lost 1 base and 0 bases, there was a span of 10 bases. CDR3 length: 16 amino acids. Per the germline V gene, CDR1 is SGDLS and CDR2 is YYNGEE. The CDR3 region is CASSVRAVTNTGELFF. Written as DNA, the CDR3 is TGTGCCAGCAGCGTACGGGCAGTGACGAACACCGGGGAGCTGTTTTTT.

Written as DNA, the CDR3 is TGTGCCAGCAGTGCCGCCACAGGGATCTACACCTTC. As protein: CASSAATGIYTF. The chain joins TRBV2 to TRBJ1-2, with a possible D match to TRBD1 (6 bases). Germline loops: CDR1 SNHLY, CDR2 FYNNEI. The ends were cut back, 4 bases at V and 10 bases at J, with 13 bases in the middle. The CDR3 sequence is 12 residues long.

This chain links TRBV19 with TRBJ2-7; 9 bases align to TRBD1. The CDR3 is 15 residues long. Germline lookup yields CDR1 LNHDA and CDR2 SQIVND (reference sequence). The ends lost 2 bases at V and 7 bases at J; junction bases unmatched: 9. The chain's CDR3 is CASSILVQGAREQYF. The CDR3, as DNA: TGTGCCAGTAGTATACTTGTACAGGGGGCTCGGGAGCAGTACTTC.

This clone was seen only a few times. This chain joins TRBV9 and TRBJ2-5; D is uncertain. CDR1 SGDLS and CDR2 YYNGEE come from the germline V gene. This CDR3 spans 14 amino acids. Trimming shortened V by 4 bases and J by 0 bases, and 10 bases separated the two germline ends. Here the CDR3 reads CASSPNWHQETQYF. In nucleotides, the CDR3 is TGTGCCAGCAGCCCTAATTGGCACCAAGAGACCCAGTACTTC.

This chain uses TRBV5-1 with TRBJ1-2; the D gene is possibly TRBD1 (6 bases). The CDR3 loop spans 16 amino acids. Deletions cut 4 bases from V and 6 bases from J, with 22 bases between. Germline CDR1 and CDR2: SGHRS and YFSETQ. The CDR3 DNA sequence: TGCGCCAGCAGCCCAAACCTCCCAGGGGATCCGGATGGCTACACCTTC. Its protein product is CASSPNLPGDPDGYTF. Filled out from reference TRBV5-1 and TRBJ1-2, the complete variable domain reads KAGVTQTPRYLIKTRGQQVTLSCSPISGHRSVSWYQQTPGQGLQFLFEYFSETQRNKGNFPGRFSGRQFSNSRSEMNVSTLELGDSALYLCASSPNLPGDPDGYTFGSGTRLTVV.

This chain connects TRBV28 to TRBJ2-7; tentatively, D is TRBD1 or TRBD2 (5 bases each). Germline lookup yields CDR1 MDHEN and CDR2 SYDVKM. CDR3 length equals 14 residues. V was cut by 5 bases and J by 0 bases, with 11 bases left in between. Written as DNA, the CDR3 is TGTGCCAGCAGTAAAACAGGAGGCTCCTACGAGCAGTACTTC. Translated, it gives CASSKTGGSYEQYF.

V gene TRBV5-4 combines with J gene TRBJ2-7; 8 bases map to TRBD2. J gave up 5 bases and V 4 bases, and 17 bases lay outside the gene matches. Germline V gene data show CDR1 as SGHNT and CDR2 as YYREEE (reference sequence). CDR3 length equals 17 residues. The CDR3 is CASSPPPGRGAPDEQYF. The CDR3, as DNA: TGTGCCAGCAGCCCTCCCCCCGGGAGGGGGGCCCCGGACGAGCAGTACTTC.

The CDR3 DNA reads TGTGCCTGGAGGACGTCTTCTCTGGATAATTCACCCCTCCACTTT. Its translation: CAWRTSSLDNSPLHF. This sequence joins TRBV30 and TRBJ1-6, with D uncertain. The germline V gene encodes CDR1 GTSNPN and CDR2 SVGIG (reference sequence). V dropped 3 bases and J dropped 5 bases, with 14 bases sitting between them. The CDR3 totals 15 residues.

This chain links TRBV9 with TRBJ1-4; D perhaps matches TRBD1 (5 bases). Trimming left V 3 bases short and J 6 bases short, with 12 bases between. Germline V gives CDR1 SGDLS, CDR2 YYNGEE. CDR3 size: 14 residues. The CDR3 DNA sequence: TGTGCCAGCAGCGCCGGGGGGGACGATGAAAAACTGTTTTTT. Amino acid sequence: CASSAGGDDEKLFF.

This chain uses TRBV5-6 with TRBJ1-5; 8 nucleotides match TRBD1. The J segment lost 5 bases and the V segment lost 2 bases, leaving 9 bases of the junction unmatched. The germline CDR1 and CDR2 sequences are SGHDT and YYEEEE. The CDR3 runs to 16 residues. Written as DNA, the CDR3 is TGTGCCAGCAGCTTAAGATTGACAGGGGATTATCAGCCCCAGCATTTT. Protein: CASSLRLTGDYQPQHF.

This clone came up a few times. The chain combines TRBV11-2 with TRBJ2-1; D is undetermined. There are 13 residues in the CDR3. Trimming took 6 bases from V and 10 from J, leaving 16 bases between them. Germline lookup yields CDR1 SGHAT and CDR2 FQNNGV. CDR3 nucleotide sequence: TGTGCCAGCAGACTCATTCGCTCCAACGAGCAGTTCTTC. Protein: CASRLIRSNEQFF.

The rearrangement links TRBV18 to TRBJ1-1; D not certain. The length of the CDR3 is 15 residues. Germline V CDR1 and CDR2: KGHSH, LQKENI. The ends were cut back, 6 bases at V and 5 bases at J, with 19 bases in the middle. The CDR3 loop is CASSQRATSGTEAFF. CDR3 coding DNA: TGTGCCAGCTCCCAACGGGCGACGTCGGGTACTGAAGCTTTCTTT.

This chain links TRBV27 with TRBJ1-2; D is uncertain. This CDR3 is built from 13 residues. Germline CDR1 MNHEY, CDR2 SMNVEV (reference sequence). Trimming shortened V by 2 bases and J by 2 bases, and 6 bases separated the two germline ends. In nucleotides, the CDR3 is TGTGCCAGCAGTTTACGGTTCAACTATGGCTACACCTTC. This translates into CASSLRFNYGYTF.

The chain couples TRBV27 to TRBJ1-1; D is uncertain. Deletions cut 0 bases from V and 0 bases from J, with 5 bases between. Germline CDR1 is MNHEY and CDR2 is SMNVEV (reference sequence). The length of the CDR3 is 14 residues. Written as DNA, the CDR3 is TGTGCCAGCAGTTTATCCGATCTGAACACTGAAGCTTTCTTT. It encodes CASSLSDLNTEAFF.

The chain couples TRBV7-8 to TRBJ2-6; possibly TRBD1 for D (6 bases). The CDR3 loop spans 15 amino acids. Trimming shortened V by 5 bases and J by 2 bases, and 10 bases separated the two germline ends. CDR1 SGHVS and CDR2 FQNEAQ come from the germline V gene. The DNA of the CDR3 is TGTGCCAGCAGCCGGAACAGGGCTGGGGCCAACGTCCTGACTTTC. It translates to CASSRNRAGANVLTF.

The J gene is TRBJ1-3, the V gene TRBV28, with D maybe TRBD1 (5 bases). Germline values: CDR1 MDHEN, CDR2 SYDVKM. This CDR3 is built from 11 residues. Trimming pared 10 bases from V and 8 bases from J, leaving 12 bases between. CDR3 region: CATLGGYTIYF. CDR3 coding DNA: TGTGCCACCCTGGGGGGATACACCATATATTTT.

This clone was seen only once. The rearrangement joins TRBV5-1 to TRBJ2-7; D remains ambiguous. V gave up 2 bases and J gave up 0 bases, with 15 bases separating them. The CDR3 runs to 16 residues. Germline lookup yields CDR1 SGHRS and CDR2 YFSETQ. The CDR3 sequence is CASSFRFRASSYEQYF. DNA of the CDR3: TGCGCCAGCAGCTTTAGATTCAGAGCCAGCTCCTACGAGCAGTACTTC.

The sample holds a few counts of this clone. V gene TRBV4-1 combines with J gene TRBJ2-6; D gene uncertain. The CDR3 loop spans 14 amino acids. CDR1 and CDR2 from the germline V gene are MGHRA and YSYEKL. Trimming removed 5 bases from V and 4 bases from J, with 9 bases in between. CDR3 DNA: TGCGCCAGCAGCGAAAAGAGGGGGGCCAACGTCCTGACTTTC. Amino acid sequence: CASSEKRGANVLTF.

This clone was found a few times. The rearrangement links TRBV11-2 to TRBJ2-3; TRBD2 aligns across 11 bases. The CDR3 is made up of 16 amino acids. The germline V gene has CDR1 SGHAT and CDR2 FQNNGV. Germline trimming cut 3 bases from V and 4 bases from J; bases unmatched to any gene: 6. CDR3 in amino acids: CASSFSTSGNSDTQYF. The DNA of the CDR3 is TGTGCCAGCAGCTTTTCGACTAGCGGGAACTCAGATACGCAGTATTTT.

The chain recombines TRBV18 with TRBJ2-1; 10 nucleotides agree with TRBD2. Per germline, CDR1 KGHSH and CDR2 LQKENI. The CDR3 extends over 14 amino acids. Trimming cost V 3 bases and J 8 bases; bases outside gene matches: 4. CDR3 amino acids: CASSPSSGSHEQFF. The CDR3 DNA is TGTGCCAGCTCACCGTCTAGCGGGAGCCATGAGCAGTTCTTC.

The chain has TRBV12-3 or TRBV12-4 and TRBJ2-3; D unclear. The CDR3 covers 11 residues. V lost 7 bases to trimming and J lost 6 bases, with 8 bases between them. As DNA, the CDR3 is TGTGCCAGCACTTTGGGGGATACGCAGTATTTT. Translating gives CASTLGDTQYF.

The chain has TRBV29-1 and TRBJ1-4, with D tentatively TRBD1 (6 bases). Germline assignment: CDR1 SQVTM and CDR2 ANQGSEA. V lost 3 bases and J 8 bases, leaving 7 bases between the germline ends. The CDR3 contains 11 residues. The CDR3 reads CSVERGEKLFF. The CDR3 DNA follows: TGCAGCGTTGAGAGGGGGGAAAAACTGTTTTTT.

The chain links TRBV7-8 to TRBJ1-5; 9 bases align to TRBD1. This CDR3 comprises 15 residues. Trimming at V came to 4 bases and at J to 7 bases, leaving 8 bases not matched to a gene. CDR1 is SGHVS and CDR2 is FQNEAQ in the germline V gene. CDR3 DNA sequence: TGTGCCAGCAGCTCATCCGGGACAGGGCGGCAGCCCCAGCATTTT. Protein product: CASSSSGTGRQPQHF. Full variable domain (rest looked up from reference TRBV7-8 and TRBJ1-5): GAGVSQSPRYKVAKRGQDVALRCDPISGHVSLFWYQQALGQGPEFLTYFQNEAQLDKSGLPSDRFFAERPEGSVSTLKIQRTQQEDSAVYLCASSSSGTGRQPQHFGDGTRLSIL.

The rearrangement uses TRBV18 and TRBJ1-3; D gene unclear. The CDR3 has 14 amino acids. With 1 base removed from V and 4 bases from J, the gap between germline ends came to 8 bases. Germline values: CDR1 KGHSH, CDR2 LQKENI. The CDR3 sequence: CASSPLGAGNTIYF. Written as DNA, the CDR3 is TGTGCCAGCTCACCACTCGGTGCCGGAAACACCATATATTTT.

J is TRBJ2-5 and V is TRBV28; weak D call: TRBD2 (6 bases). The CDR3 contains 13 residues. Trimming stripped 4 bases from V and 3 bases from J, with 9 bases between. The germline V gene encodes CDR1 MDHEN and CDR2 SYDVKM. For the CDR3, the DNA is TGTGCCAGCAGTTCGGGACTTAAAGAGACCCAGTACTTC. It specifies CASSSGLKETQYF.

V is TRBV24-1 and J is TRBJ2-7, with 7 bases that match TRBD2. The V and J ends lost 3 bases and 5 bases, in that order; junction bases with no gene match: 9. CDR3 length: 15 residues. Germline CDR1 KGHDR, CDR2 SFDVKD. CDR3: CATSDPGQGGNEQYF. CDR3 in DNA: TGTGCCACCAGTGATCCGGGTCAGGGAGGGAACGAGCAGTACTTC.